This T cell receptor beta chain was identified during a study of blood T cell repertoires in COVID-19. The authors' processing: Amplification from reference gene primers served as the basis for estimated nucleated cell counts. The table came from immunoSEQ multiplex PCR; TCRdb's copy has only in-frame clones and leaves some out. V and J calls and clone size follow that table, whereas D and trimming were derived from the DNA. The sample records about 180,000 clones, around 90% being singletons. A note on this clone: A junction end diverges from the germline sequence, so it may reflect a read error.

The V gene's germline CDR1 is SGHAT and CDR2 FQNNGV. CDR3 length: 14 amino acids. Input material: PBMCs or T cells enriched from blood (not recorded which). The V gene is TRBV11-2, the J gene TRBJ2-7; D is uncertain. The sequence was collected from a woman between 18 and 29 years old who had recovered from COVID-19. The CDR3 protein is CASSLGWPSYEQYF. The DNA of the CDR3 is TGTGCCAGCAGTTTAGGGTGGCCCTCCTACGAGCAGTACTTC.